Sequencing of this T cell receptor beta chain was carried out in a study of Ad26.COV2.S vaccination and SARS-CoV-2 variants. Treatment here: around 19 received Ad26.COV2.S at low or high dose, single or two shots; several received placebo; per-sample allocation not given. Sampling took place 63 days after the first vaccine or placebo injection. Study-wide findings and caveats: Measures of TCR breadth and depth may have fallen short of total T cell responses.

Germline V gene data show CDR1 as SEHNR and CDR2 as FQNEAQ (reference sequence). Trimming took 4 bases from V and 0 from J; bases not matched to a gene: 10. The CDR3 runs 18 residues. Repertoires were generated with immunoSEQ multiplex PCR, while TCRdb's copy carries only in-frame clones and drops some. The profile shows more than 300,000 clones, approximately 80% of them singletons. About this clone itself: Antigen specificity is unknown.

The TCR comes from a person aged 18 to 65 who received the Ad26.COV2.S COVID-19 vaccine or a placebo. Source: peripheral blood, taken in a trial of Ad26.COV2.S vaccine versus placebo. The gene calls are TRBV7-9 and TRBJ2-7, with TRBD1 matching over 12 bases. The CDR3 nucleotides read TGTGCCAGCAGCTCCCGGGACAGGGGGCAAACAAGCTCCTACGAGCAGTACTTC. This codes for CASSSRDRGQTSSYEQYF.